A single sample is the source of the 14 T cell receptor beta chains below, sequenced in a study of blood T cell repertoires in COVID-19. TCRdb's copy holds only in-frame clones and misses some; the assay was immunoSEQ multiplex PCR. Among almost 85,000 clones listed, about 86% were seen once. The material sequenced was peripheral blood. Receptor source: an older man with active or convalescent COVID-19.

This chain links TRBV19 with TRBJ1-6; 8 positions agree with TRBD1. V was clipped by 7 bases and J by 10 bases; unmatched bases: 12. Germline V gene lookup returns CDR1 LNHDA and CDR2 SQIVND (reference sequence). The CDR3 totals 15 residues. The CDR3 DNA sequence: TGTGCCAGTACGATTGGGGCAGGGGGCCGGTCACCCCTCCACTTT. It yields the protein CASTIGAGGRSPLHF.

The V call is TRBV11-2, the J call TRBJ2-2, with 11 bases lining up with TRBD1. V dropped 7 bases and J dropped 4; count of bases not matched to a gene: 8. The V gene's germline CDR1 is SGHAT and CDR2 FQNNGV. CDR3 length equals 16 residues. This CDR3 is CASTFGTGGVTGELFF. CDR3 nucleotides: TGTGCCAGCACCTTTGGGACAGGGGGGGTCACCGGGGAGCTGTTTTTT.

Note on this clone: Other DNA sequences from this sample encode an identical CDR3 as well. V gene TRBV6-5 combines with J gene TRBJ1-3; 8 nucleotides match TRBD1. V lost 5 bases and J lost 4; bases outside the gene matches: 4. The germline V gene encodes CDR1 MNHEY and CDR2 SVGAGI. This CDR3 has 14 amino acids. CDR3 sequence (DNA): TGTGCCAGCAGTCGGACAGGGTCAGGAAACACCATATATTTT. Translating it yields CASSRTGSGNTIYF.

The sample holds one count of this clone. This rearrangement joins TRBV5-1 to TRBJ1-5; no firm D call. Germline V gives CDR1 SGHRS, CDR2 YFSETQ. CDR3 length: 15 residues. V dropped 1 base and J dropped 0 bases, with 8 bases sitting between them. The CDR3 sequence: CASSLSGYSNQPQHF. DNA for the CDR3: TGCGCCAGCAGCTTGTCGGGGTATAGCAATCAGCCCCAGCATTTT.

A single count supports this clone. The rearrangement links TRBV7-2 to TRBJ2-3; 10 nucleotides match TRBD2. Trimming removed 5 bases from V and 5 bases from J; junction bases left unmatched: 4. Germline lookup yields CDR1 SGHTA and CDR2 FQGNSA. The length of the CDR3 is 14 residues. CDR3 in DNA: TGTGCCAGCAGCACTGGACTAGCGGAAGATACGCAGTATTTT. Its translation is CASSTGLAEDTQYF.

The chain couples TRBV15 to TRBJ2-5; 7 positions match TRBD1. Germline V gene lookup returns CDR1 LNHNV and CDR2 YYDKDF (reference sequence). CDR3 length equals 15 residues. V shed 0 bases and J 2 bases; nucleotides not matched to a gene: 3. CDR3 DNA sequence: TGTGCCACCAGCAGAGATCCAGGGGGACAAGAGACCCAGTACTTC. Its protein product is CATSRDPGGQETQYF.

Only a few counts were recorded for this clone. The chain carries TRBV7-8 and TRBJ1-5, with TRBD1 identical over 8 bases. Germline CDR1 is SGHVS and CDR2 is FQNEAQ. The V and J ends lost 5 bases and 5 bases, in that order; junction bases with no gene match: 2. The CDR3 is made up of 13 amino acids. Here the CDR3 DNA reads TGTGCCAGCAGCGGACAGGGATATCAGCCCCAGCATTTT. This sequence encodes CASSGQGYQPQHF.

The rearrangement links TRBV18 to TRBJ1-6; D remains unclear. The CDR3 has 16 residues. Between the trimmed V and J ends, which lost 6 bases and 0 bases, there was a span of 12 bases. The V gene's germline CDR1 is KGHSH and CDR2 LQKENI. The CDR3 coding sequence is TGTGCCAGCTCCCCTGATTCTAGCTCCTATAATTCACCCCTCCACTTT. Protein sequence: CASSPDSSSYNSPLHF.

The CDR3 sequence: CASIPGAANTEAFF. CDR3 DNA: TGTGCCAGCATTCCTGGGGCAGCCAACACTGAAGCTTTCTTT. The chain uses TRBV25-1 and TRBJ1-1, with TRBD1 as a possible D gene (5 bases). Trimming took off 7 bases at V and 2 bases at J, with 14 bases between the two ends. This CDR3 is 14 amino acids long. Germline loops: CDR1 MGHDK, CDR2 SYGVNS.

V gene TRBV28 combines with J gene TRBJ1-2; D is unresolved. The CDR3 is 13 amino acids. Per germline, CDR1 MDHEN and CDR2 SYDVKM. V lost 2 bases and J lost 7, with 11 bases in between. The CDR3 DNA reads TGTGCCAGCAGTTTAGTGGGCCGGCGTGGCTACACCTTC. This codes for CASSLVGRRGYTF.

The rearrangement uses TRBV5-4 and TRBJ2-1; a possible D gene is TRBD2 (7 bases). V gave up 0 bases and J gave up 9 bases, with 22 bases separating them. Germline assignment: CDR1 SGHNT and CDR2 YYREEE (reference sequence). The CDR3 runs 17 residues. The CDR3 loop is CASSLEMGGPRGSEQFF. The CDR3 nucleotides are TGTGCCAGCAGCTTGGAGATGGGGGGGCCAAGGGGTAGTGAGCAGTTCTTC.

V usage is TRBV5-1 and J usage is TRBJ2-1, with TRBD2 matching over 12 bases. There are 14 residues in the CDR3. Per germline, CDR1 SGHRS and CDR2 YFSETQ. The trim removed 5 bases at V and 7 bases at J, leaving 4 bases unmatched. CDR3 protein: CASRVTSGSNEQFF. CDR3 coding DNA: TGCGCCAGCAGGGTGACTAGCGGGAGTAATGAGCAGTTCTTC.

The V call is TRBV19, the J call TRBJ1-5; 9 nucleotides line up with TRBD1. CDR1 is LNHDA, CDR2 SQIVND, per germline (reference sequence). This CDR3 contains 17 residues. The ends lost 7 bases at V and 0 bases at J; junction bases unmatched: 10. For the CDR3, the DNA is TGTGCCAGTACCTCCCCGGGACAGGGTATTAGCAATCAGCCCCAGCATTTT. Its translation is CASTSPGQGISNQPQHF.

The V gene is TRBV5-1, the J gene TRBJ1-2; 8 bases agree with TRBD1. Trimming took 4 bases from V and 3 from J; bases not matched to a gene: 5. Germline CDR1 and CDR2: SGHRS and YFSETQ. This CDR3 is 14 amino acids long. CDR3 loop: CASSPGQGDYGYTF. In nucleotides, the CDR3 is TGCGCCAGCAGCCCCGGACAGGGTGACTATGGCTACACCTTC.